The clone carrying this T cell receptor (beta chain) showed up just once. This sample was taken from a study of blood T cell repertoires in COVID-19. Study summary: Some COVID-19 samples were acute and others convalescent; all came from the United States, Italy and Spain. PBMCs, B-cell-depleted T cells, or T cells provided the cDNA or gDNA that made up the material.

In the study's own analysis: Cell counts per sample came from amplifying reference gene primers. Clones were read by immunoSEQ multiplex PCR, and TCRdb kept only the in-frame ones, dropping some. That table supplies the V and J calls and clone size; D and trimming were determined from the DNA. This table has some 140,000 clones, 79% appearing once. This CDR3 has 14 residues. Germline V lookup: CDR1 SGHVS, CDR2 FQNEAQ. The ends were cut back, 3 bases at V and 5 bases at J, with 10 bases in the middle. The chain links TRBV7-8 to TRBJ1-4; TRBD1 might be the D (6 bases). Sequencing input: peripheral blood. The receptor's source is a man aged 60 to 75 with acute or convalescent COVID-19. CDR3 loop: CASSFGQTNEKLFF. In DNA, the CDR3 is TGTGCCAGCAGCTTTGGACAGACGAATGAAAAACTGTTTTTT.